Listed below are T cell receptor beta chains from one sample, sequenced in a study of shared clonotypes between healthy human individuals. The method was immunoSEQ multiplex PCR; TCRdb's version includes in-frame clones alone and lacks a portion of them. The table shows around 2.1 million clones, with 85% to 95% occurring only once. Sequencing was done on a sample of naive CD8+ T cells from PBMCs. These receptors came from a man aged 18 to 29 in good health. Some clones in this sample may be carry-over from other donors' samples. Each CDR3 is given with its conserved first and last residue. D genes are given only for firm matches. The size field is filled for only some rows; it gives once, few, many or a size class.

j_call | v_call | clone_size | cdr3_length | d_call | cdr3_aa
TRBJ2-1 | TRBV7-2 | NA | 16 | NA | CASSPWSEADKNEQFF
TRBJ2-5 | TRBV5-6 | once | 18 | NA | CASSLARTVGTSGETQYF
TRBJ2-3 | TRBV19 | NA | 15 | TRBD1 | CASSMRDRVTDTQYF
TRBJ1-1 | TRBV27 | NA | 14 | NA | CASRQTGGGTEAFF
TRBJ2-7 | TRBV7-4 | NA | 14 | NA | CASSQISGPCEQYF
TRBJ2-7 | TRBV5-1 | NA | 16 | TRBD1 | CASSEARTGGSYEQYF
TRBJ2-1 | TRBV28 | NA | 15 | TRBD1 | CASSFRDRAYNEQFF
TRBJ2-7 | TRBV13 | NA | 13 | NA | CASSLTGHAEQYF
TRBJ2-3 | TRBV11-1 | NA | 15 | NA | CASSEMGGSTDTQYF
TRBJ2-7 | TRBV6-5 | NA | 13 | NA | CASSPHGSYEQYF
TRBJ2-2 | TRBV5-4 | NA | 15 | NA | CASSFPARDTGELFF
TRBJ1-5 | TRBV7-2 | few | 17 | NA | CASSPPQESPSNQPQHF
TRBJ2-7 | TRBV7-9 | NA | 16 | TRBD2 | CASSAGLAGVTYEQYF
TRBJ1-1 | TRBV7-8 | NA | 15 | NA | CASSLPFPGHPEAFF
TRBJ2-7 | TRBV27 | NA | 15 | TRBD1 | CASSLSGTGNYEQYF
TRBJ1-4 | TRBV27 | NA | 15 | NA | CASSLRVGHNEKLFF
TRBJ2-7 | TRBV9 | NA | 14 | NA | CASSVSYGNYEQYF
TRBJ2-7 | TRBV29-1 | NA | 13 | TRBD1 | CSVLKTGMYEQYF
TRBJ2-1 | TRBV18 | NA | 15 | NA | CASSPIDSPYNEQFF
TRBJ1-1 | TRBV19 | NA | 12 | NA | CASTTGLTEAFF
TRBJ2-7 | TRBV27 | NA | 15 | TRBD2 | CASSYRLAGGFEQYF
TRBJ2-1 | TRBV6-5 | NA | 14 | TRBD2 | CASSYSREGNEQFF
TRBJ2-1 | TRBV5-6 | NA | 14 | TRBD1 | CASSRLQGANEQFF
TRBJ1-1 | TRBV19 | NA | 13 | NA | CASSMGVHTEAFF
TRBJ1-2 | TRBV30 | NA | 13 | TRBD1 | CATGQGAAGGYTF
TRBJ2-1 | TRBV27 | NA | 14 | TRBD2 | CARREVAGGNEQFF